The T cell receptor beta chain described here comes from a study of T-cell memory formation after mild COVID-19. This clonotype was seen repeatedly, ten times or more. The CDR3 contains 15 residues. Trimming took 3 bases from V and 6 from J; bases not matched to a gene: 11. CDR1 and CDR2 from the germline V gene are SGHRS and YFSETQ. TCRdb called the 5' RACE reads again in MiXCR, with one record for every CDR3 protein. The sample carries about 340,000 distinct CDR3 sequences, over 20% recorded once. The sequence derives from an adult woman who had mild COVID-19 (a few samples of this study predate the infection). Cell type and time point are not known. What was sequenced was PBMCs or a T cell subset sorted from them (not recorded which). The chain joins TRBV5-1 to TRBJ1-1, with 7 bases matching TRBD1. The CDR3 nucleotides are TGCGCCAGCAGCTCTCGACAGGGAGGAGGTGCTGAAGCTTTCTTT. This encodes CASSSRQGGGAEAFF.